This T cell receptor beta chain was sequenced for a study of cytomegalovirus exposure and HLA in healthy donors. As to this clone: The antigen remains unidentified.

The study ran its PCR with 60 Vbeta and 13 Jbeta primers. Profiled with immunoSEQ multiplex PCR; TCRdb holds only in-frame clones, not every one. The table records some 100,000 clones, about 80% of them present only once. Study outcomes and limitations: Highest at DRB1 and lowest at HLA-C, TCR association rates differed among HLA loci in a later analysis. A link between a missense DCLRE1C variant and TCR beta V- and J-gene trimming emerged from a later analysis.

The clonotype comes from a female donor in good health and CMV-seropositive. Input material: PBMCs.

CDR3 DNA: TGTGCCAGCAGCGGAGGTGGAACCAACAATGAGCAGTTCTTC. This encodes CASSGGGTNNEQFF. V is TRBV11-3 and J is TRBJ2-1; TRBD2 might be the D (5 bases). The CDR3 is 14 residues long. Germline lookup yields CDR1 SGHNT and CDR2 YENEEA. Trimming removed 5 bases from V and 5 bases from J, with 13 bases in between.